This TCR beta chain was recovered during a study of cytomegalovirus exposure and HLA in healthy donors. Study observations and caveats: No immune exposure information besides CMV serostatus was available. Using the classifier, cytomegalovirus status was reportedly diagnosed with high specificity and sensitivity.

Looked up from germline, CDR1 is LGHNA and CDR2 is YSLEER. V lost 0 bases and J 6 bases, leaving 14 bases between the germline ends. The CDR3 has 15 residues. With 60 Vbeta and 13 Jbeta primers, the PCR was carried out. Authors' data handling: In a later analysis, the count reached 76 million or so unique TCR beta chains, with roughly 11 million shared. Generated by immunoSEQ multiplex PCR, the TCRdb table keeps only in-frame clones and is missing some. The V and J calls and clone size come from that table; D and trimming were worked out from the DNA. Its table records roughly 80,000 clones. On this clone itself: Its antigen remains unknown.

J is TRBJ1-2 and V is TRBV4-3, with D maybe TRBD1 (5 bases). Sample: PBMCs. This receptor was identified in a girl under 18 in good health and CMV-seropositive. The CDR3 sequence: CASSQDRGSVDGYTF. The CDR3 DNA sequence: TGCGCCAGCAGCCAAGATCGGGGGAGTGTGGATGGCTACACCTTC.